A selection of T cell receptor beta chains follows, all from one sample in a study of T-cell memory formation after mild COVID-19. One entry per CDR3 protein, called by TCRdb with MiXCR from the 5' RACE reads. The profile covers around 300,000 distinct CDR3 sequences, with 19% appearing a single time and under 25% taken by the ten largest. Specimen: PBMCs or a T cell subset sorted from them (not recorded which). The receptors originated from a man aged 18 to 29 who had mild COVID-19 (a few samples of this study predate the infection). Cell type and time point are not known. The CDR3 runs from the conserved cysteine through the conserved F or W. The D gene is left open where the match is weak. Size is omitted from some rows. Given values are once, few, many or a class for expanded clones.

J gene,D gene,V gene,clone size,CDR3 DNA,CDR3 protein
TRBJ1-1,.,TRBV7-9,few,TGTGCCAGCACCGTCGAGCGCCGAGGTGAAGCTTTCTTT,CASTVERRGEAFF
TRBJ2-3,TRBD2,TRBV24-1,.,TGTGCCACCAGTGCATGGACTAGCGGGGGTTCTACAGATACGCAGTATTTT,CATSAWTSGGSTDTQYF
TRBJ2-2,.,TRBV6-5,.,TGTGCCAGCAGGGAATCTAATCCCGGGGAGCTGTTTTTT,CASRESNPGELFF
TRBJ1-2,.,TRBV18,.,TGTGCCAGCTCACCAAATGGATTCGACTATGGCTACACCTTC,CASSPNGFDYGYTF
TRBJ1-1,TRBD1,TRBV19,.,TGTGCCGCCTCCTGGGGACAGGGGATCGCTGAAGCTTTCTTT,CAASWGQGIAEAFF
TRBJ2-2,.,TRBV7-2,few,TGTGCCAGCGTCTTTTCCTCGGGACGAAAGACCGGGGAGCTGTTTTTT,CASVFSSGRKTGELFF
TRBJ2-5,TRBD2,TRBV7-2,few,TGTGCCAGCAGCATAGCGGGGGGACAAGAGACCCAGTACTTC,CASSIAGGQETQYF
TRBJ2-1,TRBD2,TRBV2,.,TGTGCCAGCAGTATAGCGGGGGGTCTTGAGCAGTTCTTC,CASSIAGGLEQFF
TRBJ2-1,.,TRBV7-9,few,TGTGCCAGCAGCCCAAGGTCCAGGGGACGGAATGAGCAGTTCTTC,CASSPRSRGRNEQFF
TRBJ2-2,.,TRBV7-9,.,TGTGCCAGCACCCTCTTTTCCCCCGCGAACACCGGGGAGCTGTTTTTT,CASTLFSPANTGELFF
TRBJ1-5,.,TRBV25-1,few,TGTGCCAGCAGTGATCTCAGGTCCGGTAGCAATCAGCCCCAGCATTTT,CASSDLRSGSNQPQHF
TRBJ2-5,.,TRBV7-2,.,TGTGCCAGCAGCCGGATCCAGGGTAGGGAGACCCAGTACTTC,CASSRIQGRETQYF
TRBJ2-3,TRBD1,TRBV4-3,few,TGCGCCAGCAGCCAAGAATGGACAGGGGTTGGAGATACGCAGTATTTT,CASSQEWTGVGDTQYF
TRBJ2-6,TRBD1,TRBV6-2/TRBV6-3,.,TGTGCCAGCAGTGCGATGACAGGGTACTCTGGGGCCAACGTCCTGACTTTC,CASSAMTGYSGANVLTF
TRBJ1-1,.,TRBV5-1,.,TGCGCCAGCACCAATCCCTATACGGGGGAAGAAGCTTTCTTT,CASTNPYTGEEAFF
TRBJ2-2,.,TRBV7-3,many,TGTGCCAGCAGCCACCTAGGGAGTGAGCTCGACGAGGAGCTGTTTTTT,CASSHLGSELDEELFF
TRBJ1-4,TRBD1,TRBV20-1,.,TGCAGTGGCGCACAGGGGTATGAAAAACTGTTTTTT,CSGAQGYEKLFF
TRBJ2-1,.,TRBV9,.,TGTGCCAGCAGCGTAGTGGGGCGAGGGAACTCCTACAATGAGCAGTTCTTC,CASSVVGRGNSYNEQFF
TRBJ2-1,TRBD2,TRBV18,few,TGTGCCAGCTCACCACCCGCTAGCGGAGGGGAGCAGTTCTTC,CASSPPASGGEQFF
TRBJ2-7,.,TRBV6-2/TRBV6-3,few,TGTGCCAGTACGGGGTTCTACGAGCAGTACTTC,CASTGFYEQYF
TRBJ2-2,.,TRBV5-1,few,TGCGCCAGCAGCCCTGGGACGCCGGCTCGCAGCGGGGAGCTGTTTTTT,CASSPGTPARSGELFF
TRBJ2-5,.,TRBV4-1,once,TGCGCCAGCAGCCAAGAGTCAGGGAGGGGGTTGGGGGAGACCCAGTACTTC,CASSQESGRGLGETQYF
TRBJ2-4,TRBD2,TRBV28,.,TGTGCCAGCATCCGAGCGGGGGGGCAAACCAAAAACATTCAGTACTTC,CASIRAGGQTKNIQYF
TRBJ1-1,.,TRBV7-9,many,TGTGCCAGCAGCTTACAGGCCACTGAAGCTTTCTTT,CASSLQATEAFF
TRBJ1-6,.,TRBV25-1,few,TGTGCCAGCCGAAGTGATTCACCCCTCCACTTT,CASRSDSPLHF
TRBJ2-1,TRBD2,TRBV5-4,.,TGTGCCAGCAGCTTTCATCTAGCGGGGGTATATGAGCAGTTCTTC,CASSFHLAGVYEQFF
TRBJ2-7,TRBD2,TRBV5-1,few,TGCGCCAGCAGCTTGGCACTAGCGGGGGATTACGAGCAGTACTTC,CASSLALAGDYEQYF
TRBJ1-2,.,TRBV13,.,TGTGCCAGCAGTCGACAGACGTTCTATGGCTACACCTTC,CASSRQTFYGYTF